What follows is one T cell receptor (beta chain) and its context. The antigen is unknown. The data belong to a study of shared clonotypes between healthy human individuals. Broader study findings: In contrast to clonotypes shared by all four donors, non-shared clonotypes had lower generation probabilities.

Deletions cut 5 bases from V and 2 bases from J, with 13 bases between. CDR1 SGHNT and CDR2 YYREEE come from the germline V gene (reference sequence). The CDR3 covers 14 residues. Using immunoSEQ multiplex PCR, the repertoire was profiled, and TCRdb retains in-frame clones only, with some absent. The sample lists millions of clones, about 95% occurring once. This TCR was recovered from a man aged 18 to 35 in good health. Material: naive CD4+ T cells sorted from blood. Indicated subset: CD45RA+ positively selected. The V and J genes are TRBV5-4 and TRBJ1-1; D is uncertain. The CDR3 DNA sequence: TGTGCCAGCAGTACCCTCACATCTAACACTGAAGCTTTCTTT. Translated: CASSTLTSNTEAFF.